This T cell receptor beta chain is drawn from a study of cytomegalovirus exposure and HLA in healthy donors. The PCR had 60 Vbeta and 13 Jbeta primers. TCRdb's copy holds only in-frame clones and misses some; the assay was immunoSEQ multiplex PCR. This table has around 100,000 clones, nearly 80% appearing once. Points on this clone: Its antigen is not known.

Findings and caveats of the study: Sequences of the TCR beta chain were said to predict the HLA-A and HLA-B alleles of most subjects accurately. Later analysis indicated greater clonal expansion among HLA-associated TCR beta chains than among equally common other chains.

The V gene end was trimmed by 0 bases and the J gene end by 4 bases; junction bases not matched to a gene: 2. There are 14 residues in the CDR3. Germline-derived CDR1 and CDR2 are KGHSH and LQKENI. The specimen was PBMCs. This sequence was found in a woman aged 40 to 50 in good health and CMV-seropositive. The J gene is TRBJ1-1, the V gene TRBV18, with TRBD1 matching 7 bases. CDR3 residues: CASSPPRQGTEAFF. For the CDR3, the DNA is TGTGCCAGCTCACCACCGCGACAGGGCACTGAAGCTTTCTTT.